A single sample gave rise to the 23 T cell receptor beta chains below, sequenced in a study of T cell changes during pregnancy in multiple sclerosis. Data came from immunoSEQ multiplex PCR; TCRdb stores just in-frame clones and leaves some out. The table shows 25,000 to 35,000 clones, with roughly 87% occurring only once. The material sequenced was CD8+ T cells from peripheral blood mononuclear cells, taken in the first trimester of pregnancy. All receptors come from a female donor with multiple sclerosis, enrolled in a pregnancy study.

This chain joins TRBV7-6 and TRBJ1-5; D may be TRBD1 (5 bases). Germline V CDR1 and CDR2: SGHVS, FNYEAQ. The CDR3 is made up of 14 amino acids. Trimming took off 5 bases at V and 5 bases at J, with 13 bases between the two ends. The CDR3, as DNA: TGTGCCAGCAGCCCTCGGGGGGGGGATCAGCCCCAGCATTTT. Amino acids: CASSPRGGDQPQHF. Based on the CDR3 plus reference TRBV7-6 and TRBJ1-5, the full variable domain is GAGVSQSPRYKVTKRGQDVALRCDPISGHVSLYWYRQALGQGPEFLTYFNYEAQQDKSGLPNDRFSAERPEGSISTLTIQRTEQRDSAMYRCASSPRGGDQPQHFGDGTRLSIL.

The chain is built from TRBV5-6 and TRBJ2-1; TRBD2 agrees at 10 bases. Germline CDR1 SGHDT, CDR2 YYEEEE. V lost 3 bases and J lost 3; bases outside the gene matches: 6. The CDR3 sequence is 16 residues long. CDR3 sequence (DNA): TGTGCCAGCAGCTCGTGGACTAGCGGCAACTACAATGAGCAGTTCTTC. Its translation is CASSSWTSGNYNEQFF.

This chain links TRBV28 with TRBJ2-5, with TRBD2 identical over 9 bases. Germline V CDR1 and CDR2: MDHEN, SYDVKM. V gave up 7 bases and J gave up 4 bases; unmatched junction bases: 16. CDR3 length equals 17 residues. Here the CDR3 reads CASIPSGGSGSRETQYF. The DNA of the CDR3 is TGTGCCAGCATTCCTTCCGGAGGTAGCGGGAGTAGAGAGACCCAGTACTTC.

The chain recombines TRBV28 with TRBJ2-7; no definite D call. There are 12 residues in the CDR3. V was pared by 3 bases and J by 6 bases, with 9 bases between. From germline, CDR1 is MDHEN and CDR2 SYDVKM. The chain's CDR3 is CASSFRGGEQYF. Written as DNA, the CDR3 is TGTGCCAGCAGTTTTCGCGGTGGCGAGCAGTACTTC. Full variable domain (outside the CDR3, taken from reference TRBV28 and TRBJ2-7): DVKVTQSSRYLVKRTGEKVFLECVQDMDHENMFWYRQDPGLGLRLIYFSYDVKMKEKGDIPEGYSVSREKKERFSLILESASTNQTSMYLCASSFRGGEQYFGPGTRLTVT.

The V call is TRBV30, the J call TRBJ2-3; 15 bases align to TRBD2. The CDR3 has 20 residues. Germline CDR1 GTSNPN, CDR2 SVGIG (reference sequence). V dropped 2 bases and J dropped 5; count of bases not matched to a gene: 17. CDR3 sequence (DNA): TGTGCCTGGAGTCACACAGGGACTAGCGGGAGGATCCCTTTGGGAGATACGCAGTATTTT. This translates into CAWSHTGTSGRIPLGDTQYF.

CDR3 coding DNA: TGTGCCAGCAGCGTAGCGGCAACCTACGAGCAGTACTTC. Encoded protein: CASSVAATYEQYF. The chain employs TRBV27 and TRBJ2-7; D possibly corresponds to TRBD2 (6 bases). Germline CDR1 and CDR2: MNHEY and SMNVEV (reference sequence). This CDR3 region has 13 residues. V lost 6 bases and J 2 bases, leaving 11 bases between the germline ends.

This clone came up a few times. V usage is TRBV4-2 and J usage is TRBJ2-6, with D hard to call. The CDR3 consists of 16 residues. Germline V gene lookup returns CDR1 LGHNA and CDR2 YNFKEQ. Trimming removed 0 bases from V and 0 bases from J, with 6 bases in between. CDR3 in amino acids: CASSQDLGSGANVLTF. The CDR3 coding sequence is TGTGCCAGCAGCCAAGACCTCGGCTCTGGGGCCAACGTCCTGACTTTC.

For the CDR3, the DNA is TGTGCCAGCAGTGTTGGGCTAGCGGGATACAATGAGCAGTTCTTC. This translates into CASSVGLAGYNEQFF. V is TRBV6-4 and J is TRBJ2-1; 9 bases align to TRBD2. J gave up 4 bases and V 4 bases, and 5 bases lay outside the gene matches. The germline V gene has CDR1 MRHNA and CDR2 SNTAGT. The CDR3 runs to 15 residues.

The CDR3 sequence is CASSLGPYKRGTDTQYF. The DNA for the CDR3 is TGTGCCAGCAGCTTAGGCCCTTACAAGCGGGGCACAGATACGCAGTATTTT. This chain joins TRBV7-2 and TRBJ2-3; maybe TRBD2 (6 bases). The CDR3 has 17 residues. Trimming stripped 1 base from V and 1 base from J, with 15 bases between. Germline values: CDR1 SGHTA, CDR2 FQGNSA. The full variable domain, rest sourced from reference TRBV7-2 and TRBJ2-3, is GAGVSQSPSNKVTEKGKDVELRCDPISGHTALYWYRQSLGQGLEFLIYFQGNSAPDKSGLPSDRFSAERTGGSVSTLTIQRTQQEDSAVYLCASSLGPYKRGTDTQYFGPGTRLTVL.

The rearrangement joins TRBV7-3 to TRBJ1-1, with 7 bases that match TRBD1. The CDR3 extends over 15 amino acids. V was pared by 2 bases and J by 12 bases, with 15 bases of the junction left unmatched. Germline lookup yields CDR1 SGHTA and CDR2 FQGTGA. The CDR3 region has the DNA TGTGCCAGCAGCTTAGTGCGTGGAGGGGGCGGAATATCTTTCTTT. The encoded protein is CASSLVRGGGGISFF. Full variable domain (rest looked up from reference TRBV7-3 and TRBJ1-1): GAGVSQTPSNKVTEKGKYVELRCDPISGHTALYWYRQSLGQGPEFLIYFQGTGAADDSGLPNDRFFAVRPEGSVSTLKIQRTERGDSAVYLCASSLVRGGGGISFFGQGTRLTVV.

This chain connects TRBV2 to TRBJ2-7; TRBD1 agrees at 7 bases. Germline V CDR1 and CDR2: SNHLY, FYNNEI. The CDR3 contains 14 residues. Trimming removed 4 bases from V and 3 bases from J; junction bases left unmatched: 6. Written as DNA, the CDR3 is TGTGCCAGCAGTGCTAGGGACAGCCTCTACGAGCAGTACTTC. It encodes CASSARDSLYEQYF.

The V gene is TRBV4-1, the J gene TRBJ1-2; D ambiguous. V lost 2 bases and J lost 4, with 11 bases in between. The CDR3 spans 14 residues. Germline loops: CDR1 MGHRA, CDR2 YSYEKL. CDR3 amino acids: CASSQRTWGYGYTF. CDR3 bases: TGCGCCAGCAGCCAAAGGACTTGGGGCTATGGCTACACCTTC.

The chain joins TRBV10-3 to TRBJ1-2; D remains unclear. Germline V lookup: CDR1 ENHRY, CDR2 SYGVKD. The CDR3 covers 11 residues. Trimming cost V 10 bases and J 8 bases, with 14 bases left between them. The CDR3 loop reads CASGLSLGYTF. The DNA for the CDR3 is TGTGCCAGCGGGTTATCCTTGGGCTACACCTTC.

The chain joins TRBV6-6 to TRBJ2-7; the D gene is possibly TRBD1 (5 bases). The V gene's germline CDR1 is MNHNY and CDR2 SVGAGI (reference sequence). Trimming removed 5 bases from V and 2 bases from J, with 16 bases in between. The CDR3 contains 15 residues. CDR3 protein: CASSPFDSGTYEQYF. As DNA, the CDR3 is TGTGCCAGCAGTCCTTTTGACAGTGGGACCTACGAGCAGTACTTC.

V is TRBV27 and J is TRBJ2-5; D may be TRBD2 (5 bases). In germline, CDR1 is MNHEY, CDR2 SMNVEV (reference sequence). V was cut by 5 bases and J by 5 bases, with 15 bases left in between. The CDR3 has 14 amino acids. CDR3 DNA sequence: TGTGCCAGCAGTAATATAGCGACTGGGGAGACCCAGTACTTC. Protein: CASSNIATGETQYF.

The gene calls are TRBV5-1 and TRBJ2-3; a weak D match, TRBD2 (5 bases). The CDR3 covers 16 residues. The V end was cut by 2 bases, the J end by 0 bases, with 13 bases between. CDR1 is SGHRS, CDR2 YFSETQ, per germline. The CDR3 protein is CASSFELRASTDTQYF. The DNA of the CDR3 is TGCGCCAGCAGCTTCGAGTTGAGGGCTAGCACAGATACGCAGTATTTT. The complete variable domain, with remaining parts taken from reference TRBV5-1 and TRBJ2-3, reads KAGVTQTPRYLIKTRGQQVTLSCSPISGHRSVSWYQQTPGQGLQFLFEYFSETQRNKGNFPGRFSGRQFSNSRSEMNVSTLELGDSALYLCASSFELRASTDTQYFGPGTRLTVL.

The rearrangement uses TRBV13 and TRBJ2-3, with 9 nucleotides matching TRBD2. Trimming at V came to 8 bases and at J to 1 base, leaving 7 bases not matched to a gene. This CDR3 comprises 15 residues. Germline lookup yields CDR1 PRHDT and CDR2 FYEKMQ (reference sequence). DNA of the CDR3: TGTGCCAGCGGAGTTCCTAGCGGGGGCACAGATACGCAGTATTTT. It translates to CASGVPSGGTDTQYF.

CDR3 in DNA: TGTGCCAGCAGTGACTCATCGGGAGGTGGTAATGAGCAGTTCTTC. Translating gives CASSDSSGGGNEQFF. The chain uses TRBV6-4 and TRBJ2-1, with 7 nucleotides matching TRBD2. This CDR3 has 15 amino acids. The ends lost 0 bases at V and 7 bases at J; junction bases unmatched: 6. Germline assignment: CDR1 MRHNA and CDR2 SNTAGT.

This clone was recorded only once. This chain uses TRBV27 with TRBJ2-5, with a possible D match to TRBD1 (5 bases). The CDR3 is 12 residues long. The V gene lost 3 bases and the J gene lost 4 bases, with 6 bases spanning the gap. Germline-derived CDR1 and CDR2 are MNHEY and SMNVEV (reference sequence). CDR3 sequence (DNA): TGTGCCAGCAGTTTGCAGGGAGAGACCCAGTACTTC. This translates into CASSLQGETQYF.

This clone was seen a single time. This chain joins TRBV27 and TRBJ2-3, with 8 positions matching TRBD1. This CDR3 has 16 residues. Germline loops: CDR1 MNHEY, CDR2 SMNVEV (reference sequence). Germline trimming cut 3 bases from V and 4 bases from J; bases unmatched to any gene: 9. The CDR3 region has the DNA TGTGCCAGCAGTTTTCTTACAGGGGGAGCCGCAGATACGCAGTATTTT. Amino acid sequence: CASSFLTGGAADTQYF.

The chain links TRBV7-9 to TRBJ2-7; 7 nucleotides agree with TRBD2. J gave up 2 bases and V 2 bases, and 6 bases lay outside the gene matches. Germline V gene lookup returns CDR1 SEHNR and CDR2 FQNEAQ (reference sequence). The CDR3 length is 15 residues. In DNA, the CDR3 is TGTGCCAGCAGCTTACTCGTGAGCGGGGCCTACGAGCAGTACTTC. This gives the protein CASSLLVSGAYEQYF.

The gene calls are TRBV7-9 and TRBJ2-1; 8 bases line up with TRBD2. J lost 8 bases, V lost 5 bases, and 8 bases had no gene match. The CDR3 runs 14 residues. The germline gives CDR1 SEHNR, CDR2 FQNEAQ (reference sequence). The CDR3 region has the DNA TGTGCCAGCAGCACCCGGACTAGCAGCGATGAGCAGTTCTTC. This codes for CASSTRTSSDEQFF.

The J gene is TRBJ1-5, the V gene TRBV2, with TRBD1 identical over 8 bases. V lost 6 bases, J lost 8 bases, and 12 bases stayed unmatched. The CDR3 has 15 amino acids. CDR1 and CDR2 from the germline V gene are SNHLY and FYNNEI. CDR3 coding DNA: TGTGCCAGCAGGGAACTGGACAGGGAGGTAGAGCCCCAGCATTTT. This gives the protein CASRELDREVEPQHF.